A selection of T cell receptor beta chains follows, all from one sample in a study of blood T cell repertoires in COVID-19. Profiling relied on immunoSEQ multiplex PCR, and the TCRdb table lists in-frame clones only, not all of them. The table records just over 650,000 clones, 90% of them present only once. The sequenced sample was peripheral blood. Source of these receptors: a young woman with acute or convalescent COVID-19. Both conserved end residues are part of each CDR3. The D gene is left open where the match is weak. The size entry is marked missing in some rows and otherwise reads once, few, many or a size class.

V gene	clone size	J gene	D gene	CDR3 DNA	CDR3 protein
TRBV4-3	-	TRBJ2-5	-	TGCGCCAGCAGCCAAGAGGTATGGGGGACACGCGAAGAGACCCAGTACTTC	CASSQEVWGTREETQYF
TRBV4-1	-	TRBJ1-5	-	TGCGCCAGCAGCCAAGTCTATTCCCAGCCCCAGCATTTT	CASSQVYSQPQHF
TRBV6-5	once	TRBJ1-3	TRBD1	TGTGCCAGCAGTAGACAGGGGGGAACTGGAAACACCATATATTTT	CASSRQGGTGNTIYF
TRBV5-1	-	TRBJ1-4	-	TGCGCCAGCAGCCAACGTACATATAATGAAAAACTGTTTTTT	CASSQRTYNEKLFF
TRBV9	-	TRBJ1-2	TRBD1	TGTGCCAGCAGCGAAGACAGGGGGTCCTTCTATGGCTACACCTTC	CASSEDRGSFYGYTF
TRBV13	-	TRBJ2-7	TRBD1	TGTGCCAGCAGCTTAGGGGGACAGGTGAGGAGCGAGCAGTACTTC	CASSLGGQVRSEQYF
TRBV5-1	-	TRBJ2-7	TRBD1	TGCGCCAGCAGCTCATCCGGGACAGGGTCCAACGAGCAGTACTTC	CASSSSGTGSNEQYF
TRBV12-3/TRBV12-4	-	TRBJ1-2	-	TGTGCCAGCAGCACAGGGTTTGACTACACCTTC	CASSTGFDYTF
TRBV19	-	TRBJ1-5	-	TGTGCCAGTAGTATTGTACAGCCCCAGCATTTT	CASSIVQPQHF
TRBV29-1	-	TRBJ1-1	-	TGCAGCGTCTGGCGGGGCACTGAAGCTTTCTTT	CSVWRGTEAFF
TRBV9	-	TRBJ1-2	-	TGTGCCAGCAGCGTAGCCGGGGTTGGCTATGGCTACACCTTC	CASSVAGVGYGYTF
TRBV5-4	-	TRBJ1-1	TRBD1	TGTGCCAGCCGGGACAGGGGGCAGGCGGATACTGAAGCTTTCTTT	CASRDRGQADTEAFF
TRBV2	-	TRBJ1-2	-	TGTGCCAGCAGTGAGGGGACAACCTCGGACTATGGCTACACCTTC	CASSEGTTSDYGYTF
TRBV18	-	TRBJ1-2	-	TGTGCCAGCTCACCACCGTCGGGGATTGGGGGCTACACCTTC	CASSPPSGIGGYTF
TRBV4-3	-	TRBJ1-1	TRBD1	TGCGCCAGCAGCCAAGGGGGGTTTCCGGGACAGGGACTGAACACTGAAGCTTTCTTT	CASSQGGFPGQGLNTEAFF
TRBV15	-	TRBJ1-1	-	TGTGCCACCAGCAGAGACCGGGGGAGGAACACTGAAGCTTTCTTT	CATSRDRGRNTEAFF
TRBV7-2	-	TRBJ2-2	TRBD2	TGTGCCAGCAGCTTACAAGCGGGGGCGAACACCGGGGAGCTGTTTTTT	CASSLQAGANTGELFF
TRBV2	-	TRBJ1-5	-	TGTGCCAGCAGCGCCGACAGTAGCAATCAGCCCCAGCATTTT	CASSADSSNQPQHF
TRBV7-9	-	TRBJ1-6	-	TGTGCCAGCAGCGGAACAGGGAGTAAGGATAATTCACCCCTCCACTTT	CASSGTGSKDNSPLHF
TRBV10-3	-	TRBJ1-1	-	TGTGCCATCAGTGGGGGCAGAAGGACCAACACTGAAGCTTTCTTT	CAISGGRRTNTEAFF
TRBV6-2/TRBV6-3	-	TRBJ2-7	TRBD2	TGTGCCAGCAGTTACAAGCGGGTGGAGGCGGGGGGGCCCCCCGAGCAGTACTTC	CASSYKRVEAGGPPEQYF
TRBV7-2	-	TRBJ1-3	-	TGTGCCAGCAGCTTAGGGGGCCCGTGGGGGGACTCTGGAAACACCATATATTTT	CASSLGGPWGDSGNTIYF
TRBV6-2/TRBV6-3	-	TRBJ1-2	-	TGTGCCAGCAGTTACTCGTCTCCAGGGGCCTATGGCTACACCTTC	CASSYSSPGAYGYTF
TRBV13	-	TRBJ2-1	-	TGTGCCAGCAGCTTAGGCAGGGCACGCTACAATGAGCAGTTCTTC	CASSLGRARYNEQFF
TRBV4-1	-	TRBJ2-1	TRBD2	TGCGCCAGCAGCCAAGATGGCACTAGCGGGGGACACTACAATGAGCAGTTCTTC	CASSQDGTSGGHYNEQFF
TRBV29-1	-	TRBJ2-7	TRBD2	TGCAGCGTTGAGGGAGGGGACTACGAGCAGTACTTC	CSVEGGDYEQYF
TRBV4-3	once	TRBJ2-1	-	TGCGCCAGCAGCCAAGCAAGGGGGAGCTCCTACAATGAGCAGTTCTTC	CASSQARGSSYNEQFF
TRBV9	-	TRBJ2-3	-	TGTGCCAGCAGCGTAGGGTCAGCCGCGGGAGATACGCAGTATTTT	CASSVGSAAGDTQYF
TRBV7-9	-	TRBJ1-4	-	TGTGCCAGCAGCTTGAGGGTAGGAGAAAAACTGTTTTTT	CASSLRVGEKLFF